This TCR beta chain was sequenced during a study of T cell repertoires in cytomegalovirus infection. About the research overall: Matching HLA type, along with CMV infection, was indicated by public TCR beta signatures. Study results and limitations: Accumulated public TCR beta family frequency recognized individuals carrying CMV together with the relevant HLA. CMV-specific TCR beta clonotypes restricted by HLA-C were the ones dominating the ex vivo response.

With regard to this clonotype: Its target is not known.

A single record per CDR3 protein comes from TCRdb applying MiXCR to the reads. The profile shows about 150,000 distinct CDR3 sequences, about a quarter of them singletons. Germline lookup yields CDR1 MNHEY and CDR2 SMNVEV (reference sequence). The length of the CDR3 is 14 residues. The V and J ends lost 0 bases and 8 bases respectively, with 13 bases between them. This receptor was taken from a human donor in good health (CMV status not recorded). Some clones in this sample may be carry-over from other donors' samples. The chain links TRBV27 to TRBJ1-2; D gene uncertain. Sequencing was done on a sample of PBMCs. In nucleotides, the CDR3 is TGTGCCAGCAGTTTATCGTTCGGGTCTAGGGGCTACACCTTC. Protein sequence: CASSLSFGSRGYTF.